This T cell receptor (beta chain) was identified in a study of CD8 T cells in Susac syndrome (dated by TCRdb to 2018 to 2020). About the full investigation: Whether CD8+ T cell activation and differentiation in Susac syndrome was antigen driven was tested using repertoire sequencing. The clonality of the CD8+ T cell repertoire was compared across over 9 healthy donors, some 14 Susac syndrome patients and around 16 multiple sclerosis patients.

Peripheral blood CD8+ and CD4+ T cells from healthy donors, Susac syndrome patients and multiple sclerosis patients were profiled using high-throughput TCR beta sequencing. Multiple sclerosis controls were treatment-naive patients with stable or active relapsing-remitting disease fulfilling revised McDonald criteria. Bulk CD8+ and CD4+ T cells were purified magnetically by negative isolation, whereas CD8+ TEMRA cells were enriched by FACS. Blood was collected in EDTA tubes and processed within 24 hours, with PBMCs isolated through density gradient centrifugation. PBMCs intended for TCR sequencing were cryopreserved in liquid nitrogen and were subsequently thawed in a 37 degrees C water bath. The sorted or isolated CD4+, CD8+ and CD8+ TEMRA cells reached a purity of at least 90%. RNA was extracted using the RNeasy kit, and roughly 0.45 to 1 microgram was reverse transcribed with random hexamers. The immunoSEQ multiplex PCR assay, which covers 54 Vbeta and 13 Jbeta segments, was used to amplify TCR beta CDR3 regions. To correct PCR amplification bias, a synthetic template baseline was used for both primer optimization and computational correction. Turning to the authors' computational methods: Reads were annotated to V, D and J genes according to IMGT and were analyzed with immunoSEQ Analyzer, with only productive sequences retained. Clonality was computed as one minus Shannon entropy normalized by log2 of the number of productive unique sequences. For each patient and control, public and private clones were evaluated within the 100 most prevalent clones. A clone was defined as Susac-specific if it was absent from the healthy and MS cohorts, from 1052 published viral clones and from other ImmuneACCESS disease sequences. Starting from the raw public reads, TCRdb applied fastp trimming at Q25, assembled clones with MiXCR and retained in-frame beta chains. One record per CDR3 amino acid sequence lists the most common genes and DNA. V and J calls and clone size were set by TCRdb, not the authors. The sample table records about 300,000 distinct CDR3 sequences; 85% of these occur just once. The ten largest clones take up roughly 0.21% of the sample.

The CDR3 contains 15 residues, cysteine and phenylalanine counted. The only DNA kept is the CDR3, 45 bases in frame from the first base. CDR1 and CDR2 are read off the germline V gene (reference sequence) as DFQATT and SNEGSKA. V is clipped by 6 bases and J by 3 bases, and the sequence between their germline boundaries is 19 bases long. In regard to this clonotype: This clone's antigen is unknown. No per-base quality is available; no much larger clone lies one base away.

On the study overall, not on this receptor specifically: The number of individuals in the TCR sequencing and HLA analysis was recognized as being relatively small.

Sequencing was carried out using CD8+ T cells from PBMCs. The chain links TRBV20-1 with TRBJ2-3; possibly the D gene is TRBD1, per 6 matching bases. This TCR was sampled from a human donor with multiple sclerosis. DNA sequence: TGCAGTGCCGGCAGCCTTGAACAGGGTACAGATACGCAGTATTTT. Its translation is CSAGSLEQGTDTQYF.